The 21 T cell receptor beta chains given below trace back to one sample, sequenced in a study of cytomegalovirus exposure and HLA in healthy donors. It was with 60 Vbeta and 13 Jbeta primers that the PCR ran. Measured with immunoSEQ multiplex PCR; TCRdb has only the in-frame clones, and not every one. Among 100,000 to 120,000 clones, over 75% were seen once, and the ten largest hold over 7%. Material: PBMCs. The receptors shown here come from a middle-aged woman in good health and CMV-seropositive.

J is TRBJ2-3 and V is TRBV4-2, with 9 bases identical to TRBD2. The CDR3 is made up of 16 amino acids. With 1 base clipped from V and 0 bases from J, the junction kept 2 bases outside the gene matches. In germline, CDR1 is LGHNA, CDR2 YNFKEQ. The CDR3 spells CASSQGLADSTDTQYF. The CDR3 nucleotides read TGTGCCAGCAGCCAAGGACTAGCGGATAGCACAGATACGCAGTATTTT.

The CDR3 coding sequence is TGCAGCGTTGCTGGACCGGGACTGAGTGAACTGTTTTTT. Its protein is CSVAGPGLSELFF. V is TRBV29-1 and J is TRBJ1-4; tentative D call: TRBD1 (5 bases). The germline V and J ends were trimmed by 4 bases and 12 bases, with 18 bases remaining between them. CDR1 SQVTM and CDR2 ANQGSEA come from the germline V gene. This CDR3 spans 13 amino acids.

This chain links TRBV4-1 with TRBJ1-2, with TRBD1 matching over 9 bases. CDR3 length equals 15 residues. Germline V gene sequence: CDR1 MGHRA, CDR2 YSYEKL. V was pared by 5 bases and J by 4 bases, with 8 bases of the junction left unmatched. The CDR3: CASSVQGALFYGYTF. The CDR3, as DNA: TGCGCCAGCAGCGTACAGGGGGCCCTCTTCTATGGCTACACCTTC.

The chain couples TRBV5-1 to TRBJ2-5, with D possibly TRBD2 on 5 matching bases. V lost 1 base to trimming and J lost 5 bases, with 12 bases between them. The CDR3 runs 14 residues. Germline CDR1 SGHRS, CDR2 YFSETQ. CDR3 residues: CASSLLAQRETQYF. CDR3 nucleotide sequence: TGCGCCAGCAGCTTGTTGGCCCAGCGGGAGACCCAGTACTTC. The full variable domain, with the rest looked up from reference TRBV5-1 and TRBJ2-5, is KAGVTQTPRYLIKTRGQQVTLSCSPISGHRSVSWYQQTPGQGLQFLFEYFSETQRNKGNFPGRFSGRQFSNSRSEMNVSTLELGDSALYLCASSLLAQRETQYFGPGTRLLVL.

This clone was found once. This sample also contains other DNA sequences that code for the same CDR3. The chain joins TRBV10-2 to TRBJ1-1; no reliable D call. This CDR3 is 14 amino acids long. Per the germline V gene, CDR1 is WSHSY and CDR2 is SAAADI. The V end lost 3 bases, the J end lost 5 bases, and 13 bases lay between the germline ends. The chain's CDR3 is CASSDTSGRTEAFF. Here the CDR3 DNA reads TGCGCCAGCAGTGATACTTCAGGTCGAACTGAAGCTTTCTTT.

The chain has TRBV6-1 and TRBJ1-5, with D perhaps TRBD1 (6 bases). CDR3 length: 15 amino acids. V shed 3 bases and J shed 4 bases, with 13 bases lying between them. Germline values: CDR1 MNHNS, CDR2 SASEGT. Here the CDR3 DNA reads TGTGCCAGCAGTGATAAGGACAGTCGGAATCAGCCCCAGCATTTT. Translated, it gives CASSDKDSRNQPQHF.

V gene TRBV7-2 combines with J gene TRBJ2-5; the match to TRBD2 covers 8 bases. This CDR3 is 15 amino acids long. The V gene end was trimmed by 6 bases and the J gene end by 3 bases; junction bases not matched to a gene: 9. The germline CDR1 and CDR2 sequences are SGHTA and FQGNSA. The CDR3 here is CASSPYLGGEETQYF. The CDR3 DNA sequence: TGTGCCAGCAGTCCATACCTCGGGGGGGAAGAGACCCAGTACTTC.

This clone was found once. The CDR3 protein is CAWSVDRDRGKWNEQFF. The CDR3 bases are TGTGCCTGGAGTGTTGACCGGGACAGGGGAAAATGGAATGAGCAGTTCTTC. The V gene is TRBV30, the J gene TRBJ2-1; 10 nucleotides agree with TRBD1. Germline lookup yields CDR1 GTSNPN and CDR2 SVGIG (reference sequence). V trimming: 0 bases; J trimming: 7 bases; junction bases outside the gene matches: 12. There are 17 residues in the CDR3.

This sequence joins TRBV19 and TRBJ2-5; possibly TRBD2 for D (6 bases). The DNA end lines up better with TRBJ2-7; the J call may be wrong. This CDR3 comprises 14 residues. The germline CDR1 and CDR2 sequences are LNHDA and SQIVND (reference sequence). CDR3 protein: CASSIGGAGDEQYF. CDR3 DNA sequence: TGTGCCAGTAGTATCGGCGGGGCCGGGGACGAGCAGTACTTC.

This clone was recorded once. This chain connects TRBV28 to TRBJ1-2, with TRBD1 as a possible D gene (5 bases). The ends were cut back, 7 bases at V and 2 bases at J, with 23 bases in the middle. Germline values: CDR1 MDHEN, CDR2 SYDVKM. The CDR3 has 17 residues. The CDR3 DNA sequence: TGTGCCAGCACCCTCCCCCGGTTTGGGGCAACAAACTATGGCTACACCTTC. Translation gives CASTLPRFGATNYGYTF.

The genes are TRBV5-1 and TRBJ2-1, with 10 nucleotides matching TRBD2. CDR3 size: 16 residues. V trimming: 4 bases; J trimming: 4 bases; junction bases outside the gene matches: 8. The germline V gene encodes CDR1 SGHRS and CDR2 YFSETQ. CDR3 amino acids: CASSASGGPGYNEQFF. DNA of the CDR3: TGCGCCAGCAGCGCTAGCGGGGGCCCCGGGTACAATGAGCAGTTCTTC.

The rearrangement uses TRBV2 and TRBJ2-1, with a possible D match to TRBD2 (5 bases). Germline values: CDR1 SNHLY, CDR2 FYNNEI. V lost 2 bases to trimming and J lost 0 bases, with 8 bases between them. The CDR3 sequence is 15 residues long. The CDR3 DNA sequence: TGTGCCAGCAGTGAACGGAGGAGCTCCTACAATGAGCAGTTCTTC. Translated, it gives CASSERRSSYNEQFF.

This chain connects TRBV18 to TRBJ1-5, with D maybe TRBD1 (6 bases). CDR1 and CDR2 from the germline V gene are KGHSH and LQKENI. Trimming took off 2 bases at V and 4 bases at J, with 12 bases between the two ends. This CDR3 contains 15 residues. The CDR3 region has the DNA TGTGCCAGCTCACCAGGGGCAGGGGTTAATCAGCCCCAGCATTTT. This encodes CASSPGAGVNQPQHF.

The rearrangement joins TRBV9 to TRBJ1-1; 7 bases map to TRBD1. Germline CDR1 reads SGDLS; CDR2 reads YYNGEE. V lost 6 bases and J lost 2; bases outside the gene matches: 4. CDR3 length: 13 residues. Here the CDR3 reads CASTRDSNTEAFF. In DNA, the CDR3 is TGTGCCAGCACCCGGGACAGCAACACTGAAGCTTTCTTT.

J is TRBJ1-1 and V is TRBV6-5, with 8 bases aligning to TRBD1. The CDR3 extends over 14 amino acids. The germline gives CDR1 MNHEY, CDR2 SVGAGI. J was trimmed by 6 bases and V by 0 bases; bases with no gene match: 3. CDR3 loop: CASSYSDRVPEAFF. Here the CDR3 DNA reads TGTGCCAGCAGTTACTCGGACAGGGTCCCTGAAGCTTTCTTT.

This clone has only one observation. J is TRBJ2-7 and V is TRBV29-1; 8 positions match TRBD1. Losses at the gene ends were 6 bases for V and 2 bases for J; bases not matched to a gene: 12. The CDR3 is made up of 15 amino acids. Germline V CDR1 and CDR2: SQVTM, ANQGSEA. This chain's CDR3 is CSVRTGYTLTYEQYF. CDR3 bases: TGCAGCGTGCGGACAGGGTATACCCTCACCTACGAGCAGTACTTC.

This chain joins TRBV28 and TRBJ1-5, with D unclear. The CDR3 is 16 amino acids. Germline V lookup: CDR1 MDHEN, CDR2 SYDVKM. The ends were cut back, 3 bases at V and 7 bases at J, with 19 bases in the middle. The CDR3 nucleotides read TGTGCCAGCAGTTTTCAAGCCAACAGAGGGTTCCAGCCCCAGCATTTT. Residues: CASSFQANRGFQPQHF.

This clone was recorded once. The chain uses TRBV27 and TRBJ2-3; the D gene is possibly TRBD1 (6 bases). Germline CDR1 is MNHEY and CDR2 is SMNVEV (reference sequence). The CDR3 covers 15 residues. Trimming removed 5 bases from V and 5 bases from J, with 17 bases in between. The CDR3, as DNA: TGTGCCAGCAGTCTATTACAGGGTTCCGGAGATACGCAGTATTTT. It codes for CASSLLQGSGDTQYF.

J is TRBJ2-5 and V is TRBV6-1; 8 positions match TRBD2. With the DNA end fitting TRBJ2-7 better, the J assignment may be wrong. Germline V gives CDR1 MNHNS, CDR2 SASEGT. This CDR3 region has 13 residues. CDR3 DNA sequence: TGTGCCAGCAGTGTGCGGGAGGCCTACGAGCAGTACTTC. Translated: CASSVREAYEQYF.

The rearrangement links TRBV28 to TRBJ1-4; D is unresolved. Germline assignment: CDR1 MDHEN and CDR2 SYDVKM. The CDR3 has 14 residues. The V end lost 6 bases, the J end lost 3 bases, and 11 bases lay between the germline ends. CDR3: CASSRTGSNEKLFF. As DNA, the CDR3 is TGTGCCAGCAGCCGGACTGGGTCTAATGAAAAACTGTTTTTT.

V and J are TRBV19 and TRBJ2-3, with 8 bases lining up with TRBD2. V dropped 4 bases and J dropped 2; count of bases not matched to a gene: 11. Germline V gives CDR1 LNHDA, CDR2 SQIVND (reference sequence). This CDR3 region has 17 residues. In DNA form, the CDR3 reads TGTGCCAGTAGTAGCTCTGGAGCGGGAGACTTCACAGATACGCAGTATTTT. Amino acids: CASSSSGAGDFTDTQYF.